These 23 T cell receptor beta chains share one sample of origin, sequenced in a study of response to subunit inactivated influenza vaccine (dated by TCRdb to between 2018 and 2020). Receptor libraries were prepared by RT-PCR. Sequenced on an Illumina HiSeq 2500. TCRdb reprocessing: public reads trimmed at Q25 with fastp, clones called with MiXCR, in-frame beta chains kept. CDR3 protein sequences are deduplicated, and each keeps its most common genes and DNA. The sample table holds hundreds of thousands of distinct CDR3 sequences, of which about 25% were seen once. The ten biggest clones cover around 1.8% of the sample. The sample in question was CD4+ T cells sorted from PBMCs, obtained around 5 days after vaccination. The source is a man aged 50 to 59 who received an inactivated influenza vaccine. Donor details come from another sample of the same person, matched by shared clones.

The chain is built from TRBV5-5 and TRBJ2-3; D tentatively reads TRBD1 or TRBD2 (5 bases each). Germline V gene data show CDR1 as SGHKS and CDR2 as YYEKEE (reference sequence). Trimming stripped 2 bases from V and 0 bases from J, with 7 bases between. The CDR3 has 14 amino acids. Written as DNA, the CDR3 is TGTGCCAGCAGCTTAAGGGACAGCACAGATACGCAGTATTTT. Protein: CASSLRDSTDTQYF.

This clonotype turned up a few times. The V and J genes are TRBV5-1 and TRBJ1-2, with D perhaps matching TRBD1 (5 bases). Trimming took off 0 bases at V and 4 bases at J, with 13 bases between the two ends. Per germline, CDR1 SGHRS and CDR2 YFSETQ. This CDR3 has 15 residues. The CDR3 sequence: CASSLDPQASYGYTF. The DNA for the CDR3 is TGCGCCAGCAGCTTGGACCCACAGGCGAGCTATGGCTACACCTTC.

Remarks on this clonotype: Mismatch with germline at one junction end may stem from a read error. The rearrangement links TRBV27 to TRBJ2-1; D is possibly TRBD1 (6 bases). Germline CDR1 and CDR2: MNHEY and SMNVEV (reference sequence). The CDR3 covers 17 residues. The CDR3 region is CASSFGVLTQGPNEQLF. DNA of the CDR3: TGTGCCAGCAGTTTCGGGGTCCTAACGCAGGGGCCCAATGAGCAGCTCTTC.

This rearrangement joins TRBV9 to TRBJ1-1; D is uncertain. Germline V CDR1 and CDR2: SGDLS, YYNGEE. V shed 0 bases and J shed 1 base, with 7 bases lying between them. CDR3 length equals 14 residues. CDR3 sequence (DNA): TGTGCCAGCAGCGTAGCTGCAGCGAACACTGAAGCTTTCTTT. This encodes CASSVAAANTEAFF.

The sample holds many counts of this clonotype. J is TRBJ1-6 and V is TRBV5-1; D is possibly TRBD1 (5 bases). The germline V gene encodes CDR1 SGHRS and CDR2 YFSETQ. The V gene lost 5 bases and the J gene lost 3 bases, with 9 bases spanning the gap. This CDR3 is built from 14 residues. The CDR3 spells CASSEGVYNSPLHF. DNA of the CDR3: TGCGCCAGCAGTGAAGGGGTCTATAATTCACCCCTCCACTTT. The full variable domain, completed using reference TRBV5-1 and TRBJ1-6, is KAGVTQTPRYLIKTRGQQVTLSCSPISGHRSVSWYQQTPGQGLQFLFEYFSETQRNKGNFPGRFSGRQFSNSRSEMNVSTLELGDSALYLCASSEGVYNSPLHFGNGTRLTVT.

This clonotype turned up a few times. The rearrangement links TRBV29-1 to TRBJ1-4; possibly TRBD1 for D (5 bases). This CDR3 has 14 residues. Germline lookup yields CDR1 SQVTM and CDR2 ANQGSEA. V lost 4 bases, J lost 0 bases, and 9 bases lay in between. CDR3 sequence reads: CSVADTSTNEKLFF. Here the CDR3 DNA reads TGCAGCGTTGCGGACACTTCAACTAATGAAAAACTGTTTTTT.

Comments on this clonotype: A much bigger clone sits one base away, suggesting this may be a read error. The J gene is TRBJ2-1, the V gene TRBV12-3 or TRBV12-4, with a tentative D call TRBD2 (6 bases). CDR3 length: 19 amino acids. This CDR3 reads CASCFRGLPTFSSYNEQFF. In DNA form, the CDR3 reads TGTGCCAGCTGTTTCCGGGGACTGCCCACCTTTAGCTCCTACAATGAGCAGTTCTTC.

This clonotype appeared a few times. The chain employs TRBV4-2 and TRBJ1-5, with unresolved D. This CDR3 is 14 amino acids long. Germline-derived CDR1 and CDR2 are LGHNA and YNFKEQ. The V gene lost 0 bases and the J gene lost 1 base, with 4 bases spanning the gap. Written as DNA, the CDR3 is TGTGCCAGCAGCCAAGATAACAGCAATCAGCCCCAGCATTTT. This sequence encodes CASSQDNSNQPQHF.

This clonotype occurred a few times. This chain connects TRBV7-2 to TRBJ2-3, with 7 bases fitting TRBD2. V shed 3 bases, J shed 0 bases, and the junction held 3 bases outside the gene matches. Germline V gene sequence: CDR1 SGHTA, CDR2 FQGNSA. The CDR3 is made up of 15 amino acids. CDR3 loop: CASSFRTRSTDTQYF. The CDR3 nucleotides are TGTGCCAGCAGCTTCCGGACTAGAAGCACAGATACGCAGTATTTT. Using reference TRBV7-2 and TRBJ2-3 for the parts outside the CDR3, the full variable domain is GAGVSQSPSNKVTEKGKDVELRCDPISGHTALYWYRQSLGQGLEFLIYFQGNSAPDKSGLPSDRFSAERTGGSVSTLTIQRTQQEDSAVYLCASSFRTRSTDTQYFGPGTRLTVL.

The chain is built from TRBV20-1 and TRBJ2-7; 12 nucleotides match TRBD2. The CDR3 runs to 15 residues. Germline CDR1 is DFQATT and CDR2 is SNEGSKA (reference sequence). Trimming took 4 bases from V and 0 from J; bases not matched to a gene: 4. CDR3 sequence: CSATPTSGSSYEQYF. CDR3 nucleotides: TGCAGTGCTACGCCGACTAGCGGGAGCTCCTACGAGCAGTACTTC.

The table lists this clonotype with a few counts. V is TRBV28 and J is TRBJ2-7; D perhaps matches TRBD1 (6 bases). There are 13 residues in the CDR3. Germline assignment: CDR1 MDHEN and CDR2 SYDVKM. Trimming removed 4 bases from V and 7 bases from J, with 14 bases in between. The CDR3 bases are TGTGCCAGCAGTTCCGGACAGTCGAGGGAGCAGTACTTC. This translates into CASSSGQSREQYF. The complete variable domain, with remaining parts taken from reference TRBV28 and TRBJ2-7, reads DVKVTQSSRYLVKRTGEKVFLECVQDMDHENMFWYRQDPGLGLRLIYFSYDVKMKEKGDIPEGYSVSREKKERFSLILESASTNQTSMYLCASSSGQSREQYFGPGTRLTVT.

This clonotype was picked up many times. CDR3 sequence: CASSSGTGMNTEAFF. The CDR3 bases are TGTGCCAGCAGCTCCGGGACAGGGATGAACACTGAAGCTTTCTTT. The chain joins TRBV7-8 to TRBJ1-1, with 9 bases lining up with TRBD1. The germline gives CDR1 SGHVS, CDR2 FQNEAQ. The V gene end was trimmed by 4 bases and the J gene end by 0 bases; junction bases not matched to a gene: 3. This CDR3 comprises 15 residues.

This clonotype was detected a few times. J is TRBJ2-1 and V is TRBV14; D gene uncertain. Per germline, CDR1 SGHDN and CDR2 FVKESK. The CDR3 is made up of 16 amino acids. Trimming pared 2 bases from V and 0 bases from J, leaving 11 bases between. CDR3 region: CASSQCAAISYNEQFF. The CDR3 nucleotides read TGTGCCAGCAGCCAATGCGCAGCGATCTCCTACAATGAGCAGTTCTTC.

The chain's CDR3 is CASSSVWGSNEKLFF. The CDR3 DNA sequence: TGTGCCAGCAGCTCTGTGTGGGGGTCTAATGAAAAACTGTTTTTT. This sequence joins TRBV7-2 and TRBJ1-4; D is possibly TRBD1 (5 bases). The CDR3 is 15 amino acids. Between the trimmed V and J ends, which lost 4 bases and 3 bases, there was a span of 12 bases. Germline V gives CDR1 SGHTA, CDR2 FQGNSA.

This clonotype occurred a few times. The chain is built from TRBV20-1 and TRBJ1-2; no clear D gene. The V and J ends lost 0 bases and 2 bases respectively, with 16 bases between them. CDR1 is DFQATT and CDR2 is SNEGSKA in the germline V gene (reference sequence). The length of the CDR3 is 16 residues. CDR3 residues: CSARDAGPTGNYGYTF. The CDR3 nucleotides are TGCAGTGCTAGAGATGCCGGACCCACTGGGAACTATGGCTACACCTTC.

This clonotype came up many times. This chain uses TRBV5-1 with TRBJ1-1; D call uncertain. The germline V gene has CDR1 SGHRS and CDR2 YFSETQ. The CDR3 spans 12 residues. V lost 4 bases and J lost 7, with 11 bases in between. This CDR3 is CASSQDGNEAFF. The DNA of the CDR3 is TGCGCCAGCAGCCAAGACGGGAATGAAGCTTTCTTT.

This clonotype appeared many times. V gene TRBV28 combines with J gene TRBJ2-7; D tentatively fits TRBD1 or TRBD2 (5 bases each). CDR3 length equals 13 residues. Germline V gene lookup returns CDR1 MDHEN and CDR2 SYDVKM. V shed 7 bases and J shed 4 bases, with 14 bases lying between them. The CDR3 region is CASTLGVDYEQYF. CDR3 nucleotide sequence: TGTGCCAGCACGTTGGGGGTGGATTACGAGCAGTACTTC.

This clonotype was seen a handful of times. V usage is TRBV29-1 and J usage is TRBJ2-3, with TRBD2 matching 13 bases. This CDR3 is built from 14 residues. Germline loops: CDR1 SQVTM, CDR2 ANQGSEA. V dropped 6 bases and J dropped 4; count of bases not matched to a gene: 4. The CDR3 sequence: CSVVGTSGADTQYF. DNA of the CDR3: TGCAGCGTCGTAGGGACTAGCGGGGCAGATACGCAGTATTTT.

CDR3 DNA: TGCAGTGCTAAAGGCGGGGAGACCCAGTACTTC. Its protein product is CSAKGGETQYF. This chain links TRBV20-1 with TRBJ2-5, with D perhaps TRBD2 (5 bases). The germline CDR1 and CDR2 sequences are DFQATT and SNEGSKA (reference sequence). There are 11 residues in the CDR3. V was trimmed by 4 bases and J by 5 bases, leaving 8 bases between them.

The J gene is TRBJ2-3, the V gene TRBV6-7; 10 nucleotides match TRBD2. TRBV6-7 is an ORF; its function is uncertain. V was pared by 0 bases and J by 2 bases, with 11 bases of the junction left unmatched. CDR3 size: 19 residues. The CDR3 DNA reads TGTGCCAGCAGTTACTCTGGGCTAGCGGGGGCCATTCACACAGATACGCAGTATTTT. It specifies CASSYSGLAGAIHTDTQYF.

This clonotype has just a few counts. The chain uses TRBV18 and TRBJ2-1; D is unclear. Germline values: CDR1 KGHSH, CDR2 LQKENI. V shed 3 bases and J shed 8 bases, with 8 bases lying between them. This CDR3 has 12 residues. CDR3 loop: CASSPVAHEQFF. CDR3 nucleotides: TGTGCCAGCTCACCGGTCGCCCATGAGCAGTTCTTC.

The J gene is TRBJ2-7, the V gene TRBV3-1; perhaps TRBD2 as D (6 bases). Germline assignment: CDR1 LGHDT and CDR2 YNNKEL (reference sequence). There are 13 residues in the CDR3. V was shortened by 6 bases and J by 6 bases, with 15 bases between the two germline ends. The CDR3 reads CASRPPGGSEQYF. CDR3 coding DNA: TGTGCCAGCAGGCCGCCCGGAGGGAGCGAGCAGTACTTC.

The chain combines TRBV28 with TRBJ2-5; a weak D match, TRBD2 (6 bases). V was cut by 6 bases and J by 4 bases, with 12 bases left in between. The germline CDR1 and CDR2 sequences are MDHEN and SYDVKM. CDR3 length: 13 residues. CDR3 coding DNA: TGTGCCAGCAGAGAGACGGGAGTAGAGACCCAGTACTTC. Translating gives CASRETGVETQYF.